A single T cell receptor beta chain is shown here with its context. Its antigen specificity is not known. The record has no base qualities; no much larger clone is one base away. Trimming leaves V shorter by 3 bases and J shorter by 1 base, with the junction holding 2 bases beyond the gene matches. The CDR1 and CDR2 encoded by the germline V gene (reference sequence) are LNHDA and SQIVND. Measured from the cysteine to the phenylalanine, the CDR3 is 14 residues long. The retained sequence is limited to the CDR3, 42 bases, with the frame set at the first base. This sample's time point label indicates: newly diagnosed GD, antithyroid drugs for less than 3 months. RNA was extracted from PBMCs in TRIzol for both TCR sequencing and RNA sequencing. The diagnosis of Graves' disease was made according to American Thyroid Association guidelines. Patients for the study were recruited at an endocrinology department in Xi'an, China. From each patient, 7.5 to 9.5 milliliters of peripheral blood was collected into an EDTA anticoagulant tube. Ficoll Paque Plus density gradient separation was used to isolate PBMCs, and no further T cell sorting was performed. An Agilent 2100 Bioanalyzer and agarose gel were used to check RNA quality, and a NanoDrop 2000 was used to measure RNA concentration.

The protocol used for the library was multiplex PCR. The run used an Illumina HiSeq 4000. CDR3 regions were amplified by Arm-PCR with iRepertoire HTBI primers to construct TCR beta libraries. PCR products were gel purified before sequencing. The authors' pipeline ran thus. A total of roughly 65 TRBV and under 15 TRBJ segments were identified across samples and were used for gene usage analysis of CDR3 amino acid clonotypes. COPE and FqMerger were used to merge the filtered high-quality paired reads into contigs. BLAST was used to align contigs to IMGT TRBV, TRBD and TRBJ reference genes, with CDR3 defined following IMGT. Clonotypes above 0.1% frequency were classified as highly expanded clones. Shannon entropy served as the measure of repertoire diversity, while the Gini coefficient captured V-J evenness. A clonotype was considered public if more than one individual shared it. TCRdb cleaned the public reads at Q25 with fastp, built clones with MiXCR and kept in-frame beta chains. Rows are combined by CDR3 protein, so each entry shows the most common genes and DNA. The V and J calls here are based on TCRdb, not the publication. This sample has hundreds of thousands of distinct CDR3 sequences in its table, and about 15% of those were observed once. Approximately 25% of the sample is held by the ten biggest clonotypes.

This entry belongs to a study of regulatory T cells in long-lasting Graves disease (dated by TCRdb to 2020 to 2023). With regard to the full study: Antithyroid drugs had been taken for less than 3 months by newly diagnosed Graves' disease patients. This study used TCR sequencing and RNA sequencing of peripheral blood to compare persistent Graves' disease patients against newly diagnosed Graves' disease patients. The study was conducted in China and was registered as a clinical trial. A total of roughly 35 samples were covered by TCR sequencing, comprising some 13 persistent and about 20 newly diagnosed Graves' disease patients. Study-wide conclusions, independent of this receptor: Lower TCR Shannon entropy and fewer highly expanded clones were observed in persistent Graves' disease patients than in newly diagnosed patients, which suggested clonal expansion. Sequencing and analysis were restricted to the TCR beta chain. TRBV28, TRBJ1-2 and TRBJ2-5 were preferentially used in persistent disease, while TRBV20-1 and TRBJ2-1 were favored in newly diagnosed disease. More public clonotypes were shared among persistent patients (under 3,000) than among newly diagnosed patients (over 900). Because the primary lesion, thyroid tissue, could not be accessed, the study looked at peripheral blood alone. The authors noted that the small sample size was a limitation that may lower accuracy.

The data were also submitted as part of a second study, on T cells in Graves' hyperthyroidism and ophthalmopathy. As that second paper reports: Stable Graves' hyperthyroidism was defined as no progression to ophthalmopathy during 18 months of follow-up. Hyperthyroidism patients were aged 18 to 65 years and newly diagnosed, with disease duration of less than 2 months. Any patient with an uncontrolled infection, another autoimmune disease, pregnancy or lactation was excluded. Diagnoses were established on the basis of clinical symptoms, serum thyroxine and TRAb, thyroid ultrasound, and orbital computed tomography. The first round of RT-PCR for the TCR CDR3 was performed with the HTBI primer set and the Qiagen OneStep RT-PCR kit. Most expanded thyroid clonotypes (frequency above 0.001) were also found in blood, which suggests that blood repertoires may mirror thyroid immune responses. A model built on a 13 V-J signature distinguished ophthalmopathy from stable hyperthyroidism, reaching roughly 88% sensitivity and 81.08% specificity in cross-validation and 80%/75% in testing. In validation, the model predicted progression to ophthalmopathy a median of about 6.5 months before onset, with about 71% sensitivity and 72.22% specificity. A discovery cohort of roughly 100 patients, 43 with Graves' ophthalmopathy and more than 55 with stable Graves' hyperthyroidism, was used to find distinguishing TCR V-J signatures. Prospective prediction of ophthalmopathy was tested in an independent validation cohort consisting of 18 hyperthyroidism patients and some 15 patients who later progressed to ophthalmopathy. The 100 or so discovery patients were randomly divided into training and test sets at a 7:3 ratio. Thyroid tissue and blood T-cell repertoires from several Graves' hyperthyroidism patients were also compared in the study. Following sampling, methimazole starting at 30 mg daily was given to hyperthyroidism patients, and high-dose intravenous methylprednisolone was given to ophthalmopathy patients. The libraries were constructed in a second round of multiplex PCR and then size-selected and purified. Paired-end sequencing of the libraries was performed with 100 bp reads on an Illumina HiSeq2000. SOAPnuke was used to process the raw data, removing reads that contained adapters or uncalled bases, had a mean Phred below 15, or lacked an exact match to the constant primer or identifier. High-quality paired reads were merged using COPE v1.2.5, and each unique nucleotide sequence was defined as a clonotype. Clonotypes were aligned to IMGT TRBV, TRBD and TRBJ reference segments using MiTCR v1.1. Analysis was restricted to V-J combinations with a frequency above 0.0001, which covered over 98% of repertoires. A TCS score was defined as the ratio between F50 (clonal expansion) and ExV (chaos), using BLOSUM62-based TCRdist between CDR3 peptides within each V-J. Welch's t-statistics and random forest reduced approximately 520 V-J features to roughly 13, which were used in a naive Bayes classifier (R e1071). Sample size was not statistically predetermined, and blinding of investigators to group allocation was not performed. According to the paper, TCR Vbeta CDR3 sequencing was carried out on some 140 peripheral blood samples, which came from more than 40 ophthalmopathy, roughly 75 hyperthyroidism and roughly 17 progressor patients.

The TCR sequence derives from a woman aged 35 to 59 with Graves disease. Donor details come from another sample of the same person, matched by shared clones. The sample was peripheral blood mononuclear cells (PBMCs), taken at new diagnosis, from a patient treated with antithyroid drugs. This chain is built from TRBV19 and TRBJ1-1, with 7 central nucleotides matching TRBD1. DNA sequence: TGTGCCAGTAGTATGGGGACAGAGAACACTGAAGCTTTCTTT. Translated, it reads CASSMGTENTEAFF.